This is a list of T cell receptor beta chains from one sample in a study of shared clonotypes between healthy human individuals. The data were produced by immunoSEQ multiplex PCR, yet TCRdb's version contains in-frame clones alone and is incomplete. The profile shows about 2.1 million clones, 90% to 95% of them singletons. The sequenced material came from naive CD8+ T cells from PBMCs. The source is a man aged 18 to 29 in good health. Some clones in this sample may be carry-over from other donors' samples. Both conserved end residues are part of each CDR3. Fields, in order: V gene, J gene, clone size, D gene, CDR3 length, CDR3 DNA, CDR3 protein. D genes are given only for firm matches. A row's size may be missing; if present it is once, few, many or a size class.

TRBV13	TRBJ1-2	few	NA	13	TGTGCCAGCAGCACCGGGACGTTGGATGGCTACACCTTC	CASSTGTLDGYTF
TRBV19	TRBJ2-7	NA	NA	13	TGTGCCAGTAGGTCTGCAGATTCGGACGAGCAGTACTTC	CASRSADSDEQYF
TRBV29-1	TRBJ2-5	NA	TRBD2	18	TGCAGCGTTGTGGGCAGGGGTGGGACTAGCGGGAGTCGCGAGACCCAGTACTTC	CSVVGRGGTSGSRETQYF
TRBV28	TRBJ2-1	NA	NA	16	TGTGCCAGCAACTTGGAACGGGGGAGCTCCTACAATGAGCAGTTCTTC	CASNLERGSSYNEQFF
TRBV6-1	TRBJ1-5	NA	NA	14	TGTGCCAGCGGCCCTCACTCTAGCAATCAGCCCCAGCATTTT	CASGPHSSNQPQHF
TRBV27	TRBJ2-2	NA	TRBD2	18	TGTGCCAGCAGTTTAGATCCAGCGGGAGGGACGAACACCGGGGAGCTGTTTTTT	CASSLDPAGGTNTGELFF
TRBV28	TRBJ2-7	NA	NA	19	TGTGCCAGCAGTTTATTATCCTCCCGTGCGGGGCAGTTGTCCTACGAGCAGTACTTC	CASSLLSSRAGQLSYEQYF
TRBV9	TRBJ1-5	NA	NA	13	TGTGCCAGCAGCGTAGGGGGTCATCAGCCCCAGCATTTT	CASSVGGHQPQHF
TRBV27	TRBJ2-1	NA	TRBD2	15	TGTGCCAGCAGGTCCGGGACTACCCCCTACAATGAGCAGTTCTTC	CASRSGTTPYNEQFF
TRBV7-9	TRBJ2-5	NA	NA	15	TGTGCCAGCAGCGCGGACGGTGGCTACCAAGAGACCCAGTACTTC	CASSADGGYQETQYF
TRBV10-1	TRBJ2-1	few	NA	15	TGCGCCAGCAGCTACTCGCTGGGAACCTACAATGAGCAGTTCTTC	CASSYSLGTYNEQFF
TRBV29-1	TRBJ1-1	few	TRBD1	12	TGCAGCGTTCCCGCAGGGGGCACTGAAGCTTTCTTT	CSVPAGGTEAFF
TRBV30	TRBJ1-4	few	TRBD1	13	TGTGCCTGGGAGACAGGGGCGGAAGAAAAACTGTTTTTT	CAWETGAEEKLFF
TRBV7-9	TRBJ2-1	NA	NA	14	TGTGCCAGCAGCTTAGTGGGCCGGTTTAATGAGCAGTTCTTC	CASSLVGRFNEQFF
TRBV5-6	TRBJ2-3	NA	NA	13	TGTGCCAGCAGAGAAACAGGGCAAGATACGCAGTATTTT	CASRETGQDTQYF
TRBV7-7	TRBJ2-3	NA	TRBD2	18	TGTGCCAGCAGCTTATCCCTAGCGGGGCCCTACGGCACAGATACGCAGTATTTT	CASSLSLAGPYGTDTQYF
TRBV27	TRBJ1-2	NA	NA	15	TGTGCCAGCAGTTTATCTGCGGGAGCTAACTATGGCTACACCTTC	CASSLSAGANYGYTF
TRBV18	TRBJ2-7	NA	TRBD1	16	TGTGCCAGCTCACTACCCCCGGGACAGGTATCCTACGAGCAGTACTTC	CASSLPPGQVSYEQYF